What follows describes a single T cell receptor beta chain. Its antigen is not identified. CDR1 is DFQATT, CDR2 SNEGSKA, per germline (reference sequence). J gave up 7 bases and V 5 bases, and 9 bases lay outside the gene matches. The CDR3 consists of 14 residues. Collection of 9.5 to 10 milliliters of peripheral blood was performed for each donor. The data belong to a study of blood T cells in healthy people across ages. Study-wide findings and caveats: While age rose, TCR beta diversity per million T cells dropped in a roughly linear way. Strong correlation existed between TCR beta diversity and naive T cell percentage.

Using a J-beta primer mix together with a sample-barcoded 5' primer, a second PCR was run for about 6 to 11 cycles. A single record per CDR3 protein comes from TCRdb applying MiXCR to the 5' RACE reads. The repertoire has about 720,000 distinct CDR3 sequences, 22% of them found once; the top ten carry around a fifth. The origin of this receptor is a man aged 70-80 years in good health. The chain couples TRBV20-1 to TRBJ2-1; 9 nucleotides line up with TRBD2. The material sequenced was blood. The CDR3 coding sequence is TGCAGTGCTGAAACGGCGGGGGGGAGAAATGAGCAGTTCTTC. As protein: CSAETAGGRNEQFF.